This T cell receptor (beta chain) originates from a study of blood T cell repertoires in COVID-19. Looking at the study overall: The United States, Italy and Spain provided the acute and convalescent COVID-19 samples. PBMCs, B-cell-depleted T cells, or T cells were the source of the cDNA or gDNA that made up the material.

The V gene lost 6 bases and the J gene lost 5 bases, with 7 bases spanning the gap. This CDR3 has 12 residues. CDR1 is MNHEY and CDR2 is SVGAGI in the germline V gene. Original processing notes: Using reference gene primer amplification, nucleated cell counts were estimated. Assay used: immunoSEQ multiplex PCR; TCRdb lists only in-frame clones, some missing. That table supplies the V and J calls and clone size; D and trimming were determined from the DNA. The data show fewer than 150,000 clones, around 80% seen once. The chain joins TRBV6-5 to TRBJ1-4, with D perhaps matching TRBD1 (5 bases). Sequenced sample: peripheral blood. This sequence originates from a woman older than 75 in a cohort sampled during active or convalescent COVID-19. CDR3 DNA: TGTGCCAGCAGGGGGGGGAATGAAAAACTGTTTTTT. Protein sequence: CASRGGNEKLFF.